The present TCR beta chain was sequenced within a study of T cell changes during pregnancy in multiple sclerosis. Generated by immunoSEQ multiplex PCR, the TCRdb table keeps only in-frame clones and is missing some. The data hold about 40,000 clones, with around nine tenths observed a single time. This CDR3 is 14 amino acids long. CDR1 SGHRS and CDR2 YFSETQ come from the germline V gene. The trim removed 4 bases at V and 9 bases at J, leaving 4 bases unmatched. Material: CD4+ T cells from peripheral blood mononuclear cells, obtained in the third trimester of pregnancy. The J gene is TRBJ2-1, the V gene TRBV5-1; TRBD2 agrees at 13 bases. This sequence originates from a female donor with multiple sclerosis, enrolled in a pregnancy study. CDR3 in amino acids: CASSHGLAGVEQFF. In DNA, the CDR3 is TGCGCCAGCAGCCACGGACTAGCGGGAGTTGAGCAGTTCTTC.